A single sample gave rise to the 25 T cell receptor beta chains below, sequenced in a study of OX40 agonist ivuxolimab in advanced cancers. Clones were read by immunoSEQ multiplex PCR, and TCRdb kept only the in-frame ones, dropping some. The sample includes approximately 3,300 clones, 80% to 95% of them seen just once. The sequences come from CD4+ or CD8+ T cells sorted from blood, collected in a trial of the OX40 agonist ivuxolimab. These receptors all come from an adult with an advanced solid tumor such as melanoma, head and neck, liver or kidney cancer.

This clone showed up just a few times. The CDR3 DNA follows: TGTGCCAGCAGCTTAGACGACAGGGTTGGAAACACCATATATTTT. It codes for CASSLDDRVGNTIYF. The gene calls are TRBV5-8 and TRBJ1-3; 7 bases agree with TRBD1. The CDR3 runs 15 residues. V was clipped by 2 bases and J by 3 bases; unmatched bases: 5. The V gene's germline CDR1 is SGHTS and CDR2 YDEGEE. The complete variable domain, with remaining parts taken from reference TRBV5-8 and TRBJ1-3, reads EAGVTQSPTHLIKTRGQQATLRCSPISGHTSVYWYQQALGLGLQFLLWYDEGEERNRGNFPPRFSGRQFPNYSSELNVNALELEDSALYLCASSLDDRVGNTIYFGEGSWLTVV.

V usage is TRBV5-1 and J usage is TRBJ1-1; D remains ambiguous. The ends were cut back, 2 bases at V and 1 base at J, with 6 bases in the middle. Germline lookup yields CDR1 SGHRS and CDR2 YFSETQ. The CDR3 runs 13 residues. The CDR3 coding sequence is TGCGCCAGCAGCTTCTCCCAGAACACTGAAGCTTTCTTT. Amino acid sequence: CASSFSQNTEAFF.

A few counts support this clone. This sequence joins TRBV27 and TRBJ2-7; D perhaps matches TRBD1 (6 bases). The V and J ends lost 2 bases and 8 bases respectively, with 22 bases between them. This CDR3 region has 16 residues. Germline V lookup: CDR1 MNHEY, CDR2 SMNVEV (reference sequence). In nucleotides, the CDR3 is TGTGCCAGCAGTTTACCCAGAGGGGGTCGTTGGGTAAAGCAGTACTTC. As protein: CASSLPRGGRWVKQYF.

The chain has TRBV28 and TRBJ2-7, with 12 bases that match TRBD2. V lost 5 bases and J lost 0; bases outside the gene matches: 8. Germline-derived CDR1 and CDR2 are MDHEN and SYDVKM. This CDR3 contains 17 residues. Here the CDR3 DNA reads TGTGCCAGCAGTCTGCTAGCGGGGGGGGTACGCTCCTACGAGCAGTACTTC. Translating gives CASSLLAGGVRSYEQYF.

This chain uses TRBV6-1 with TRBJ1-6; D not certain. This CDR3 is 14 amino acids long. The germline V and J ends were trimmed by 2 bases and 1 base, with 3 bases remaining between them. In germline, CDR1 is MNHNS, CDR2 SASEGT. The CDR3 DNA is TGTGCCAGCAGTGAACTGTCCTATAATTCACCCCTCCACTTT. This sequence encodes CASSELSYNSPLHF.

The CDR3 sequence: CASSQDAAGWTGELFF. Here the CDR3 DNA reads TGTGCCAGCAGCCAAGATGCTGCGGGTTGGACCGGGGAGCTGTTTTTT. The V and J genes are TRBV4-2 and TRBJ2-2, with D tentatively TRBD2 (5 bases). The CDR3 covers 16 residues. V was pared by 0 bases and J by 5 bases, with 13 bases between. Germline CDR1 reads LGHNA; CDR2 reads YNFKEQ.

The CDR3 sequence: CASSPVGTDTQYF. The CDR3 coding sequence is TGTGCCAGCAGCCCGGTAGGCACAGATACGCAGTATTTT. This sequence joins TRBV14 and TRBJ2-3; D is undetermined. V lost 4 bases to trimming and J lost 1 base, with 6 bases between them. Germline values: CDR1 SGHDN, CDR2 FVKESK. This CDR3 comprises 13 residues.

The chain employs TRBV11-2 and TRBJ2-3; D uncertain. The CDR3 runs to 15 residues. With 0 bases removed from V and 5 bases from J, the gap between germline ends came to 12 bases. The germline V gene encodes CDR1 SGHAT and CDR2 FQNNGV. CDR3 residues: CASSLEGSPVDTQYF. The CDR3 coding sequence is TGTGCCAGCAGCTTAGAAGGTAGCCCGGTAGATACGCAGTATTTT.

The genes are TRBV2 and TRBJ1-2; the match to TRBD1 covers 8 bases. Germline trimming cut 6 bases from V and 5 bases from J; bases unmatched to any gene: 11. The germline gives CDR1 SNHLY, CDR2 FYNNEI. This CDR3 is built from 15 residues. In nucleotides, the CDR3 is TGTGCCAGCAGGGGAAACCGACAGGGGTGGTATGGCTACACCTTC. This sequence encodes CASRGNRQGWYGYTF.

The chain carries TRBV6-1 and TRBJ2-5, with 7 bases matching TRBD2. Germline assignment: CDR1 MNHNS and CDR2 SASEGT. Germline trimming cut 4 bases from V and 5 bases from J; bases unmatched to any gene: 7. This CDR3 region has 14 residues. CDR3 nucleotides: TGTGCCAGCAGTGTAAACCTAGCGGTGGAGACCCAGTACTTC. It translates to CASSVNLAVETQYF.

This rearrangement joins TRBV14 to TRBJ2-1; 7 bases map to TRBD2. Losses at the gene ends were 4 bases for V and 3 bases for J; bases not matched to a gene: 12. Germline values: CDR1 SGHDN, CDR2 FVKESK. The length of the CDR3 is 17 residues. The chain's CDR3 is CASSRKAGSLFYNEQFF. In DNA, the CDR3 is TGTGCCAGCAGCCGCAAAGCGGGGAGCCTTTTCTACAATGAGCAGTTCTTC.

The chain has TRBV6-1 and TRBJ1-1, with a weak D call TRBD1 (5 bases). Germline assignment: CDR1 MNHNS and CDR2 SASEGT. Trimming left V 3 bases short and J 0 bases short, with 8 bases between. This CDR3 comprises 14 residues. CDR3 sequence: CASSDLGVNTEAFF. The CDR3 nucleotides read TGTGCCAGCAGTGACTTGGGGGTGAACACTGAAGCTTTCTTT.

Turning to this clone: Other DNA sequences in this specimen translate into the identical CDR3. The chain joins TRBV5-4 to TRBJ1-6; D may be TRBD1 (6 bases). This CDR3 contains 15 residues. CDR1 and CDR2 (germline): SGHNT, YYREEE (reference sequence). Deletions cut 0 bases from V and 10 bases from J, with 14 bases between. CDR3 nucleotide sequence: TGTGCCAGCAGCTTGGAGGGGGAGGGTGGCTCACCCCTCCACTTT. Translated: CASSLEGEGGSPLHF.

This sequence joins TRBV9 and TRBJ1-6; TRBD1 matches 7 bases. V was pared by 3 bases and J by 10 bases, with 7 bases of the junction left unmatched. The CDR3 consists of 14 residues. CDR1 and CDR2 (germline): SGDLS, YYNGEE. The CDR3 spells CASSAQGMGSPLHF. The DNA for the CDR3 is TGTGCCAGCAGCGCACAGGGGATGGGGTCACCCCTCCACTTT.

The chain joins TRBV6-5 to TRBJ2-1; TRBD1 aligns across 7 bases. Germline V gives CDR1 MNHEY, CDR2 SVGAGI. The CDR3 totals 15 residues. V gave up 8 bases and J gave up 8 bases; unmatched junction bases: 15. CDR3 in DNA: TGTGCCAGCTCCAAATACAGGGGCGGTTCCGATGAGCAGTTCTTC. Residues: CASSKYRGGSDEQFF.

This chain links TRBV5-1 with TRBJ2-1; D unresolved. Per the germline V gene, CDR1 is SGHRS and CDR2 is YFSETQ. CDR3 length: 13 amino acids. V lost 1 base, J lost 5 bases, and 7 bases lay in between. The CDR3 loop is CASSLRVDNEQFF. DNA of the CDR3: TGCGCCAGCAGCTTGCGGGTCGACAATGAGCAGTTCTTC.

This clone has only a few counts. The V gene is TRBV4-2, the J gene TRBJ2-2; 8 nucleotides line up with TRBD2. Trimming at V came to 5 bases and at J to 6 bases, leaving 8 bases not matched to a gene. The CDR3 totals 15 residues. CDR1 is LGHNA, CDR2 YNFKEQ, per germline. As DNA, the CDR3 is TGTGCCAGCAGCTGGCTGGGACTAGTGGCCGGGGAGCTGTTTTTT. Its protein is CASSWLGLVAGELFF.

The J gene is TRBJ1-2, the V gene TRBV5-1, with 9 bases identical to TRBD1. The germline gives CDR1 SGHRS, CDR2 YFSETQ. V shed 4 bases, J shed 5 bases, and the junction held 3 bases outside the gene matches. The CDR3 has 13 amino acids. The CDR3 sequence: CASSPGTGYGYTF. CDR3 nucleotides: TGCGCCAGCAGCCCCGGGACAGGGTATGGCTACACCTTC.

The V call is TRBV4-1, the J call TRBJ2-3, with 8 nucleotides matching TRBD1. Germline CDR1 and CDR2: MGHRA and YSYEKL. Trimming removed 6 bases from V and 6 bases from J; junction bases left unmatched: 14. This CDR3 contains 16 residues. The CDR3 DNA is TGCGCCAGCAGTCCAGGCCAGACAGGGGTTCGGGATACGCAGTATTTT. Translating it yields CASSPGQTGVRDTQYF.

This rearrangement joins TRBV6-4 to TRBJ2-1; D is perhaps TRBD1 or TRBD2 (5 bases each). Germline V lookup: CDR1 MRHNA, CDR2 SNTAGT. The CDR3 runs to 13 residues. The V gene lost 5 bases and the J gene lost 8 bases, with 13 bases spanning the gap. In DNA, the CDR3 is TGTGCCAGCAGTCCCCGAGGGGTCGATGAGCAGTTCTTC. Translation: CASSPRGVDEQFF.

This chain joins TRBV5-6 and TRBJ1-4, with no clear D. The CDR3 is made up of 16 amino acids. The V end was cut by 4 bases, the J end by 1 base, with 14 bases between. CDR1 SGHDT and CDR2 YYEEEE come from the germline V gene. Written as DNA, the CDR3 is TGTGCCAGCAGCCAGTGGAGCGCGGGAACTAATGAAAAACTGTTTTTT. Translating it yields CASSQWSAGTNEKLFF.

The rearrangement uses TRBV18 and TRBJ2-3; D gene ambiguous. The ends were cut back, 3 bases at V and 5 bases at J, with 9 bases in the middle. Germline lookup yields CDR1 KGHSH and CDR2 LQKENI. The CDR3 has 13 amino acids. The chain's CDR3 is CASSPGVGDTQYF. The DNA of the CDR3 is TGTGCCAGCTCACCCGGAGTAGGAGATACGCAGTATTTT.

The chain combines TRBV7-3 with TRBJ2-1; D is perhaps TRBD1 (6 bases). The length of the CDR3 is 15 residues. CDR1 and CDR2 (germline): SGHTA, FQGTGA. V lost 2 bases to trimming and J lost 6 bases, with 14 bases between them. DNA of the CDR3: TGTGCCAGCAGCTTAGCCCCGGGACACAGCAATGAGCAGTTCTTC. It translates to CASSLAPGHSNEQFF.

The chain joins TRBV9 to TRBJ2-2, with 7 bases aligning to TRBD1. CDR3 length: 16 residues. After removal of 4 bases from V and 0 bases from J, the junction contained 6 bases not matched to a gene. The germline gives CDR1 SGDLS, CDR2 YYNGEE. CDR3 protein: CASSPRQGSNTGELFF. CDR3 nucleotide sequence: TGTGCCAGCAGCCCACGACAGGGATCGAACACCGGGGAGCTGTTTTTT.

This rearrangement joins TRBV10-2 to TRBJ2-2; D is possibly TRBD2 (8 bases). Per the germline V gene, CDR1 is WSHSY and CDR2 is SAAADI. The length of the CDR3 is 16 residues. V gave up 3 bases and J gave up 7 bases, with 18 bases separating them. The CDR3 nucleotides read TGCGCCAGCAGTGACCTAGCGGGCAGGGGGAACGGGGAGCTGTTTTTT. It yields the protein CASSDLAGRGNGELFF.